This T cell receptor beta chain was retrieved from a study of T cell responses to AZD1222 COVID-19 vaccine. Turning to the study itself: Second-dose intervals near 4 or 12 weeks were combined.

As for this clone: Its antigen remains unidentified.

CDR1 and CDR2 from the germline V gene are SNHLY and FYNNEI. The length of the CDR3 is 15 residues. The V gene lost 7 bases and the J gene lost 2 bases, with 18 bases spanning the gap. Study-level points and caveats: Repertoires were obtained only post-peak T cell response. Among the donors, most were white British and more were female, and clonal diversity was possibly underestimated. With dominance at 160-218 and 743-854, vaccine-associated CD4 TCRs spanned spike.

The repertoire was sequenced with immunoSEQ multiplex PCR; TCRdb's copy has only in-frame clones and lacks some. The sample records about 130,000 clones, about 87% being singletons. The sequence was collected from an adult in good health. The sample was peripheral blood, taken on day 0 of AZD1222 vaccination. This chain uses TRBV2 with TRBJ2-7, with D tentatively TRBD1 (5 bases). CDR3 in DNA: TGTGCCAGCAACCCAGGGTCAAGCATTGCCTACGAGCAGTACTTC. Amino acid sequence: CASNPGSSIAYEQYF. The full variable domain, completed using reference TRBV2 and TRBJ2-7, is EPEVTQTPSHQVTQMGQEVILRCVPISNHLYFYWYRQILGQKVEFLVSFYNNEISEKSEIFDDQFSVERPDGSNFTLKIRSTKLEDSAMYFCASNPGSSIAYEQYFGPGTRLTVT.